This entry lists 5 T cell receptor beta chains sequenced from one sample in a study of blood T cell repertoires in COVID-19. Assay used: immunoSEQ multiplex PCR; TCRdb lists only in-frame clones, some missing. The sample shows around 300,000 clones, 80% to 90% of them seen only once. Sample: peripheral blood. The receptors here all came from a woman between 40 and 55 years old with acute or convalescent COVID-19.

About this clone: Other nucleotide sequences from this sample produce the same CDR3. The genes are TRBV18 and TRBJ2-5; the match to TRBD1 covers 8 bases. The V segment lost 3 bases and the J segment 5 bases; nucleotides outside the gene matches: 5. Germline V gene lookup returns CDR1 KGHSH and CDR2 LQKENI. This CDR3 contains 14 residues. Here the CDR3 DNA reads TGTGCCAGCTCACCGAGGACAGGGAGGGAGACCCAGTACTTC. This codes for CASSPRTGRETQYF.

The chain has TRBV5-1 and TRBJ1-2, with 9 bases identical to TRBD1. CDR1 is SGHRS, CDR2 YFSETQ, per germline. The CDR3 consists of 14 residues. Trimming removed 1 base from V and 9 bases from J; junction bases left unmatched: 7. The CDR3 loop reads CASSLTGGLGSYTF. The CDR3 nucleotides are TGCGCCAGCAGCTTGACAGGGGGCTTAGGAAGCTACACCTTC. Full variable domain (rest looked up from reference TRBV5-1 and TRBJ1-2): KAGVTQTPRYLIKTRGQQVTLSCSPISGHRSVSWYQQTPGQGLQFLFEYFSETQRNKGNFPGRFSGRQFSNSRSEMNVSTLELGDSALYLCASSLTGGLGSYTFGSGTRLTVV.

With regard to this clone: The junction shows a germline mismatch at one end, possibly a read error. This rearrangement joins TRBV15 to TRBJ2-1; 11 nucleotides agree with TRBD2. Per germline, CDR1 LNHNV and CDR2 YYDKDF (reference sequence). This CDR3 region has 15 residues. CDR3 region: CTTSRVAGGQEEQFF. In nucleotides, the CDR3 is TGTACCACCAGCAGAGTAGCGGGGGGGCAGGAAGAGCAGTTCTTC.

V usage is TRBV19 and J usage is TRBJ2-7, with TRBD1 matching over 10 bases. The germline CDR1 and CDR2 sequences are LNHDA and SQIVND (reference sequence). The CDR3 runs 14 residues. V lost 8 bases and J lost 1; bases outside the gene matches: 5. The CDR3 DNA reads as TGTGCCAGTCCCGGACAGGGGGTTTCCTACGAGCAGTACGTC. It yields the protein CASPGQGVSYEQYV.

The chain links TRBV2 to TRBJ1-1; TRBD1 aligns across 8 bases. Trimming at V came to 11 bases and at J to 4 bases, leaving 9 bases not matched to a gene. CDR3 length: 13 amino acids. The germline CDR1 and CDR2 sequences are SNHLY and FYNNEI. The DNA of the CDR3 is TGTGCCTCGAGCCACAGGGGGTTCACTGAAGCTTTCTTT. It encodes CASSHRGFTEAFF.